The rows below give T cell receptor beta chains drawn from one sample of a study of PD-1 blockade in classical Hodgkin lymphoma. Assay used: immunoSEQ multiplex PCR; TCRdb lists only in-frame clones, some missing. Among about 40,000 clones listed, around 87% were seen once. Material: peripheral blood mononuclear cells (PBMCs), obtained at baseline. The receptors shown here come from a human donor with classical Hodgkin lymphoma. CDR3s include the opening cysteine and the closing phenylalanine or tryptophan. A D gene is named only where the DNA matches it firmly. Clone size appears in some rows only: once, few, many, or a class for an expanded clone.

CDR3aa: CASSLGGAQSTPLHF
CDR3nt: TGTGCCAGCAGCTTAGGGGGGGCGCAAAGTACACCCCTCCACTTT
d_gene: -
j_gene: TRBJ1-6
abundance: -
v_gene: TRBV7-6

CDR3aa: CASSIRALEQYF
CDR3nt: TGTGCCAGCAGCATCAGGGCCCTCGAGCAGTACTTC
d_gene: -
j_gene: TRBJ2-7
abundance: -
v_gene: TRBV7-2

CDR3aa: CASSPRTSGGAVQFF
CDR3nt: TGTGCCAGTAGTCCACGGACTAGCGGGGGGGCGGTGCAGTTCTTC
d_gene: TRBD2
j_gene: TRBJ2-1
abundance: -
v_gene: TRBV19

CDR3aa: CASSSLAGEVREQYF
CDR3nt: TGCGCCAGCAGCTCCCTAGCGGGAGAGGTGAGGGAGCAGTACTTC
d_gene: TRBD2
j_gene: TRBJ2-7
abundance: -
v_gene: TRBV5-1

CDR3aa: CASSSSGTSGGTDTQYF
CDR3nt: TGTGCCAGCAGCTCCTCCGGGACTAGCGGGGGCACAGATACGCAGTATTTT
d_gene: TRBD2
j_gene: TRBJ2-3
abundance: -
v_gene: TRBV5-6

CDR3aa: CASSPTGNYGYTF
CDR3nt: TGTGCCAGCAGTCCGACAGGAAATTATGGCTACACCTTC
d_gene: -
j_gene: TRBJ1-2
abundance: -
v_gene: TRBV6-6

CDR3aa: CASSHPGTGFNNEQFF
CDR3nt: TGTGCCAGCAGCCACCCCGGGACAGGGTTCAACAATGAGCAGTTCTTC
d_gene: TRBD1
j_gene: TRBJ2-1
abundance: -
v_gene: TRBV11-2

CDR3aa: CASSYGGTGFGEQYF
CDR3nt: TGTGCCAGCAGTTACGGCGGGACAGGATTTGGCGAGCAGTACTTC
d_gene: TRBD1
j_gene: TRBJ2-7
abundance: once
v_gene: TRBV6-6

CDR3aa: CASSFSGADTQYF
CDR3nt: TGTGCCAGCAGCTTCAGCGGGGCAGATACGCAGTATTTT
d_gene: TRBD2
j_gene: TRBJ2-3
abundance: -
v_gene: TRBV5-4

CDR3aa: CASSTLQSDGNQPQHF
CDR3nt: TGTGCCAGTAGTACCCTTCAAAGCGATGGCAATCAGCCCCAGCATTTT
d_gene: -
j_gene: TRBJ1-5
abundance: -
v_gene: TRBV19

CDR3aa: CASSPPRPNTGELFF
CDR3nt: TGTGCCAGCTCACCACCTAGACCCAACACCGGGGAGCTGTTTTTT
d_gene: -
j_gene: TRBJ2-2
abundance: few
v_gene: TRBV18

CDR3aa: CASSLVTGALREKLFF
CDR3nt: TGTGCCAGCAGCTTGGTTACGGGGGCCCTGAGGGAAAAACTGTTTTTT
d_gene: -
j_gene: TRBJ1-4
abundance: -
v_gene: TRBV5-6

CDR3aa: CASSGATGGNGNSPLHF
CDR3nt: TGTGCCAGCAGCGGGGCGACAGGGGGCAATGGTAATTCACCCCTCCACTTT
d_gene: TRBD1
j_gene: TRBJ1-6
abundance: once
v_gene: TRBV28

CDR3aa: CASSIEGSTDTQYF
CDR3nt: TGTGCCAGTAGTATAGAGGGGAGCACAGATACGCAGTATTTT
d_gene: -
j_gene: TRBJ2-3
abundance: -
v_gene: TRBV19

CDR3aa: CASSLSATAGLESYEQYF
CDR3nt: TGTGCCAGCAGTTTATCTGCTACGGCGGGACTAGAGTCCTACGAGCAGTACTTC
d_gene: TRBD2
j_gene: TRBJ2-7
abundance: -
v_gene: TRBV28

CDR3aa: CASRNRVGEQYF
CDR3nt: TGTGCCAGCAGGAACAGGGTCGGCGAGCAGTACTTC
d_gene: -
j_gene: TRBJ2-7
abundance: -
v_gene: TRBV6-5

CDR3aa: CAWTGTTKFEAFF
CDR3nt: TGTGCCTGGACCGGGACAACTAAATTTGAAGCTTTCTTT
d_gene: -
j_gene: TRBJ1-1
abundance: -
v_gene: TRBV30

CDR3aa: CASRVDSYNSPLHF
CDR3nt: TGTGCCAGTCGTGTGGACAGTTATAATTCACCCCTCCACTTT
d_gene: -
j_gene: TRBJ1-6
abundance: -
v_gene: TRBV19

CDR3aa: CASSGNRFNYGYTF
CDR3nt: TGTGCCAGCAGTGGAAACCGCTTCAACTATGGCTACACCTTC
d_gene: -
j_gene: TRBJ1-2
abundance: -
v_gene: TRBV28

CDR3aa: CASSEGLTREETQYF
CDR3nt: TGTGCCAGCAGTGAAGGTCTAACTCGAGAGGAGACCCAGTACTTC
d_gene: -
j_gene: TRBJ2-5
abundance: -
v_gene: TRBV25-1

CDR3aa: CASSPKGAPRNMNTEAFF
CDR3nt: TGTGCCAGCTCACCAAAGGGGGCGCCCAGGAATATGAACACTGAAGCTTTCTTT
d_gene: TRBD1
j_gene: TRBJ1-1
abundance: -
v_gene: TRBV18

CDR3aa: CASSPPVNTGELFF
CDR3nt: TGTGCCAGCTCACCACCCGTCAACACCGGGGAGCTGTTTTTT
d_gene: -
j_gene: TRBJ2-2
abundance: -
v_gene: TRBV18

CDR3aa: CASSSSGDSSISYNEQFF
CDR3nt: TGTGCCAGCAGCTCCTCGGGGGACAGTAGTATTAGCTACAATGAGCAGTTCTTC
d_gene: -
j_gene: TRBJ2-1
abundance: -
v_gene: TRBV7-3

CDR3aa: CASRGQGSSTEAFF
CDR3nt: TGTGCCAGCAGGGGACAGGGGAGTAGTACTGAAGCTTTCTTT
d_gene: TRBD1
j_gene: TRBJ1-1
abundance: -
v_gene: TRBV6-4

CDR3aa: CASSVGPDSTDTQYF
CDR3nt: TGTGCCAGCAGCGTAGGGCCAGACAGCACAGATACGCAGTATTTT
d_gene: -
j_gene: TRBJ2-3
abundance: -
v_gene: TRBV9

CDR3aa: CASSGQGRAGELFF
CDR3nt: TGTGCCAGCAGCGGACAGGGAAGGGCCGGGGAGCTGTTTTTT
d_gene: TRBD1
j_gene: TRBJ2-2
abundance: -
v_gene: TRBV6-5

CDR3aa: CASKTQGGAYNEQFF
CDR3nt: TGTGCCAGCAAGACACAGGGAGGCGCCTACAATGAGCAGTTCTTC
d_gene: -
j_gene: TRBJ2-1
abundance: -
v_gene: TRBV7-6

CDR3aa: CASSIRNTEAFF
CDR3nt: TGTGCCAGTAGTATTAGGAACACTGAAGCTTTCTTT
d_gene: -
j_gene: TRBJ1-1
abundance: -
v_gene: TRBV19

CDR3aa: CASSQGSYEQYF
CDR3nt: TGTGCCAGCAGTCAGGGTTCCTACGAGCAGTACTTC
d_gene: -
j_gene: TRBJ2-7
abundance: -
v_gene: TRBV7-2